This T cell receptor beta chain was found in a study of blood T cell repertoires in COVID-19. Per the germline V gene, CDR1 is LNHNV and CDR2 is YYDKDF (reference sequence). There are 14 residues in the CDR3. V lost 3 bases, J lost 7 bases, and 12 bases lay in between. TCRdb's copy holds only in-frame clones and misses some; the assay was immunoSEQ multiplex PCR. Altogether a few hundred thousand clones are present, 86% being singletons, with the ten largest covering 9% to 15%. This TCR was recovered from a man aged 80 or over with acute or convalescent COVID-19. The V call is TRBV15, the J call TRBJ1-4; weak D call: TRBD1 (5 bases). Specimen: peripheral blood. The chain's CDR3 is CATSRTRGVEKLFF. CDR3 DNA sequence: TGTGCCACCAGCAGGACCCGGGGGGTTGAAAAACTGTTTTTT.